The clone carrying this TCR beta chain was seen a handful of times. These data originate in a study of T-cell reconstitution after alpha-beta-depleted transplantation in children. This sample's TCRbeta library carried unique molecular identifier barcodes. TCRdb redid the calling of the PCR reads with MiXCR, one entry per CDR3 protein. The table shows more than 500,000 distinct CDR3 sequences, with over 10% occurring only once. The V gene's germline CDR1 is MGHDK and CDR2 SYGVNS. After removal of 4 bases from V and 8 bases from J, the junction contained 23 bases not matched to a gene. The CDR3 contains 20 residues.

V and J are TRBV25-1 and TRBJ2-1; TRBD2 matches 10 bases. This TCR was sampled from a female patient between 2 and 15 years old who had a stem cell transplant for aplastic anemia, so the T cells may come from the graft donor. This specimen was PBMCs, mostly from graft donor cells, taken 180 days after TCRalphabeta/CD19-depleted stem cell transplant. CDR3 in amino acids: CASSVVGRGGGLAMSDEQFF. DNA for the CDR3: TGTGCCAGCAGTGTTGTCGGGCGGGGCGGGGGACTAGCGATGAGCGATGAGCAGTTCTTC.